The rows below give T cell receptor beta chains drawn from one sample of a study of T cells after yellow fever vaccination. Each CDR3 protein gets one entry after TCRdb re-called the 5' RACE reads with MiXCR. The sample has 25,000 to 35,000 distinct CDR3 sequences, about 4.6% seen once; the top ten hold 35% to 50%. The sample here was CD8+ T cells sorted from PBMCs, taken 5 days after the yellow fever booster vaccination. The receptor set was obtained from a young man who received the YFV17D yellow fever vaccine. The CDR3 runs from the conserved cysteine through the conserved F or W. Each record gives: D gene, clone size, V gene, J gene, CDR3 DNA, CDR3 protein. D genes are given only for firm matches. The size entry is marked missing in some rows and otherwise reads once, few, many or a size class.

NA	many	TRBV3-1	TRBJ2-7	TGTGCCAGCAGCCCTCTCGACCAACCCTACGAGCAGTACTTC	CASSPLDQPYEQYF
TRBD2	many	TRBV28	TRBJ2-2	TGTGCCAGCAGTATCGGGACTAGCGGGCCTCCAGGCGGGGAGCTGTTTTTT	CASSIGTSGPPGGELFF
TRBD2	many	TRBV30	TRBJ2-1	TGTGCCTGGCTATCACTAGCGGGACTTGAGCAGTTCTTC	CAWLSLAGLEQFF
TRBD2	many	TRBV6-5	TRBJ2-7	TGTGCCAGCAGTTACTCTCCGGGACTAGCGGAGCCAGAGTACTTC	CASSYSPGLAEPEYF
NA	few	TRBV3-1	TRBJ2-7	TGTGCCTGCAGCCAAGTTGGGTGGATGGGCTACGAGCAGTACTTC	CACSQVGWMGYEQYF
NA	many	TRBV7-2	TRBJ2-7	TGTGCCAGCAGCTTAGTAACGGGATCCTACGAGCAGTACTTC	CASSLVTGSYEQYF
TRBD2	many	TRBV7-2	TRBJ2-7	TGTGCCAGCAGCTTAGTGTTGCGGGGGACCTACGAGCAGTACTTC	CASSLVLRGTYEQYF
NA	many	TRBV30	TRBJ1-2	TGTGCCTGGAGTATCGCGGAGGAGGGCTACACCTTC	CAWSIAEEGYTF
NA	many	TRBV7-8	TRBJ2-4	TGTGCCAGCAGCTCACGACAGGGCGGGGGCATTCAGTACTTC	CASSSRQGGGIQYF
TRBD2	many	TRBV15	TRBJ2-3	TGTGCCACCAGCACCGGGACTAGCGGCACAGATACGCAGTATTTT	CATSTGTSGTDTQYF
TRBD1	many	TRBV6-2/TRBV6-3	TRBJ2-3	TGTGCCAGCAGTAAAACAACACCGGGACAGAGCACAGATACGCAGTATTTT	CASSKTTPGQSTDTQYF
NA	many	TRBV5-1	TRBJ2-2	TGCGCCAGCAGCTTGGAAGGACAGCTTTCAAGCACCGGGGAGCTGTTTTTT	CASSLEGQLSSTGELFF
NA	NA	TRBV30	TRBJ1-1	TGTGCCTGGAGTGTACTTGAGTCCATGAACACTGAAGCTTTCTTT	CAWSVLESMNTEAFF
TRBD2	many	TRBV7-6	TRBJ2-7	TGTGCCAGCAGCTTAGTTGTCCGCGGGAGTCTTTACGAGCAGTACTTC	CASSLVVRGSLYEQYF
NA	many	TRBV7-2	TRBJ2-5	TGTGCCAGCAGCCTCCCCCGATACCAAGAGACCCAGTACTTC	CASSLPRYQETQYF
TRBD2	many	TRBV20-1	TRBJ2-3	TGCAGTGCCATCCCCCTTGAGACTAGCGGGAGTGGTGATACGCAGTATTTT	CSAIPLETSGSGDTQYF
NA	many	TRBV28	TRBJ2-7	TGTGCCAGCAGTTTCTTTGCCCTAGCACCCTACGAGCAGTACTTC	CASSFFALAPYEQYF
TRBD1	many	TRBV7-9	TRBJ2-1	TGTGCCAGCAGCACCGGGACAGATAACAATGAGCAGTTCTTC	CASSTGTDNNEQFF
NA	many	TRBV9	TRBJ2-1	TGTGCCAGCAGCGGGGCTAGGACGGATAATGAGCAGTTCTTC	CASSGARTDNEQFF
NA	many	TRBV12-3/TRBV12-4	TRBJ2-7	TGTGCCAGCCCCTGGGGCGGTTTTCCCTACGAGCAGTACTTC	CASPWGGFPYEQYF
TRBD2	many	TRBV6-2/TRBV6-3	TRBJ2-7	TGTGCCAGCAGTTGGGGACTAGCGGACTCCTACGAGCAGTACTTC	CASSWGLADSYEQYF
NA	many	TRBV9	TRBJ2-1	TGTGCCAGCAGCTTGGGCTTCCTCTACAATGAGCAGTTCTTC	CASSLGFLYNEQFF
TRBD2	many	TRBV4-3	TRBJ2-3	TGCGCCAGCAGCCAAGTGAATAGCGGGAGCCTTGGCGATACGCAGTATTTT	CASSQVNSGSLGDTQYF
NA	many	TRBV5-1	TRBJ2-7	TGCGCCAGCAGCTTGTATTCCGGGGGCCCCGAGCAGTACTTC	CASSLYSGGPEQYF
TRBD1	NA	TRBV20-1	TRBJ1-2	TGCAGTGCCTCAGGGGGGGGCTTTGAGGGCTACACCTTC	CSASGGGFEGYTF
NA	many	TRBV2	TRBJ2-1	TGTGCCAGCAGTGAACCGGGCAGTAGAAATGAGCAGTTCTTC	CASSEPGSRNEQFF
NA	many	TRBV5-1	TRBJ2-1	TGCGCCAGCAGCTCCGACTCCACAGATAGTTACAATGAGCAGTTCTTC	CASSSDSTDSYNEQFF
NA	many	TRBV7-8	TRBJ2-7	TGTGCCAGCAGCTTAGTATACGAGCAGTACTTC	CASSLVYEQYF